This record concerns one T cell receptor (beta chain) sequence. Its antigen is unknown. As previously described, bulk TCR libraries were made using listed TCR primers. MiXCR was run by TCRdb on the PCR reads, yielding one entry per CDR3 protein. The sample holds tens of thousands of distinct CDR3 sequences; 36% are singletons and the top ten take about 4.1%. This specimen comes from a study of molecular identifiers for immune sequencing clone quantification. Findings and caveats of the study: Identical TCR molecules can share a barcode, and this sharing could underestimate highly expanded clone sizes. Over 98% of effector molecules, yet under 1% of naive-cell molecules, were held by clones above 20 RNA copies.

Sorting isolated naive CD8 T cells as CD8+CD4-CCR7+CD45RA+ events. This TCR was recovered from a human donor in good health. Some libraries in this study had Jurkat cell RNA spiked in. The sequenced sample consisted of naive CD8+ T cells from blood, with Jurkat cell RNA spiked in. Regarding subset: FACS-sorted CD8+CD4-CCR7+CD45RA+ naive T cells.

CDR3 sequence reads: CASSYFVGLEQYF. CDR3 nucleotide sequence: TGTGCCAGCAGTTACTTTGTGGGGCTGGAGCAGTACTTC. This chain uses TRBV12-3 or TRBV12-4 with TRBJ2-7, with D possibly being TRBD1 (5 bases). The V end lost 4 bases, the J end lost 7 bases, and 14 bases lay between the germline ends. The CDR3 spans 13 residues.